Presented here are 9 T cell receptor beta chains from one specimen sequenced in a study of blood T cell repertoires in COVID-19 (dated by TCRdb to about 2020). The method behind the library was the immunoSEQ multiplex PCR assay. The table was pulled from immuneACCESS by TCRdb, which kept in-frame rearrangements only. Such tables lose some clones; where checked, under half of the loss comes from unresolved V genes, and the rest has no known cause. The sample contains 120,000 to 150,000 clones, around three quarters of them found a single time. Of the sample, about 12% falls within the top ten clones. Sequencing was done on a sample of peripheral blood. The receptors shown here come from a man older than 75 with acute or convalescent COVID-19.

This clone was seen ten or more times. V and J are TRBV2 and TRBJ2-3, with 12 bases aligning to TRBD2. Germline lookup yields CDR1 SNHLY and CDR2 FYNNEI. V lost 6 bases and J lost 1; bases outside the gene matches: 8. This CDR3 region has 17 residues. CDR3 protein: CASSGLAGRRGTDTQYF. For the CDR3, the DNA is TGTGCCAGCAGCGGACTAGCGGGGAGGCGGGGCACAGATACGCAGTATTTT.

The table lists this clone with a few counts. The J gene is TRBJ1-2, the V gene TRBV6-4; 7 bases are shared with TRBD1. The J segment lost 8 bases and the V segment lost 6 bases, leaving 6 bases of the junction unmatched. The CDR3 runs to 12 residues. Germline-derived CDR1 and CDR2 are MRHNA and SNTAGT. As DNA, the CDR3 is TGTGCCAGCAGGAGTTTAGGGGGCGGCTACACCTTC. Protein sequence: CASRSLGGGYTF.

This clone was found a few times. The rearrangement links TRBV28 to TRBJ2-3; 9 bases match TRBD1. This CDR3 is built from 15 residues. The germline V gene encodes CDR1 MDHEN and CDR2 SYDVKM. Losses at the gene ends were 3 bases for V and 4 bases for J; bases not matched to a gene: 5. The CDR3: CASSFPGTGPDTQYF. DNA for the CDR3: TGTGCCAGCAGTTTTCCCGGGACAGGGCCAGATACGCAGTATTTT.

This clone was found a few times. The chain carries TRBV6-5 and TRBJ1-5, with unresolved D. Germline V lookup: CDR1 MNHEY, CDR2 SVGAGI. Trimming left V 10 bases short and J 4 bases short, with 17 bases between. CDR3 length: 14 residues. CDR3: CATRRTGRNQPQHF. The CDR3 nucleotides are TGTGCCACCCGGCGAACCGGGAGGAATCAGCCCCAGCATTTT.

The chain has TRBV5-1 and TRBJ2-1; possibly TRBD2 for D (5 bases). The CDR3 has 14 residues. The germline V gene has CDR1 SGHRS and CDR2 YFSETQ. V lost 5 bases and J lost 10, with 19 bases in between. The CDR3 reads CASRLSGFLDEQFF. The DNA for the CDR3 is TGCGCCAGCAGGCTGTCGGGGTTCCTCGACGAGCAGTTCTTC.

This clone showed up just a few times. The genes are TRBV6-6 and TRBJ2-7; maybe TRBD1 (6 bases). This CDR3 region has 12 residues. Trimming left V 5 bases short and J 3 bases short, with 8 bases between. CDR1 is MNHNY, CDR2 SVGAGI, per germline (reference sequence). CDR3 amino acids: CASSRQVYEQYF. CDR3 DNA sequence: TGTGCCAGCAGTCGACAGGTCTACGAGCAGTACTTC.

The rearrangement uses TRBV7-9 and TRBJ1-4; D may be TRBD1 (5 bases). The CDR3 consists of 14 residues. Trimming took 1 base from V and 7 from J, leaving 10 bases between them. Germline V CDR1 and CDR2: SEHNR, FQNEAQ (reference sequence). CDR3 sequence reads: CASSLVWRGEKLFF. CDR3 nucleotides: TGTGCCAGCAGCTTAGTGTGGAGGGGTGAAAAACTGTTTTTT.

This chain connects TRBV28 to TRBJ2-3; 9 bases map to TRBD2. There are 18 residues in the CDR3. The ends lost 3 bases at V and 4 bases at J; junction bases unmatched: 14. In germline, CDR1 is MDHEN, CDR2 SYDVKM. CDR3 protein: CASSFRGGASGAADTQYF. In DNA form, the CDR3 reads TGTGCCAGCAGTTTCCGGGGGGGGGCTAGCGGGGCCGCAGATACGCAGTATTTT.

This chain uses TRBV6-2 or TRBV6-3 with TRBJ2-5; D unclear. This CDR3 is built from 11 residues. The V and J ends lost 5 bases and 7 bases respectively, with 8 bases between them. Germline V lookup: CDR1 MNHEY, CDR2 SVGEGT. CDR3 sequence: CASSPGGTQYF. CDR3 nucleotides: TGTGCCAGCAGTCCCGGTGGGACCCAGTACTTC.